The 30 T cell receptor beta chains given below trace back to one sample, sequenced in a study of yellow fever vaccine responses in identical twins (dated by TCRdb to between 2018 and 2020). Libraries came from RT-PCR. Sequencing was carried out with an Illumina HiSeq 2500. The public reads were reprocessed in TCRdb via fastp at Q25 and MiXCR, keeping in-frame beta chains. Merged by CDR3 protein, the rows form single entries marked with the most common genes and DNA. Recorded for this sample are about 3,800 distinct CDR3 sequences; roughly 90% of them occurred a single time. The biggest ten clones account for around 1.8% of the sample. Sequencing was performed on T cells from blood (PBMCs), unsorted or a sorted subset (not recorded which), taken before or after yellow fever vaccination (not recorded which). The receptors come from a young woman who received the yellow fever vaccine. Donor details come from another sample of the same person, matched by shared clones.

The chain recombines TRBV20-1 with TRBJ2-7, with 9 nucleotides matching TRBD2. CDR1 is DFQATT and CDR2 is SNEGSKA in the germline V gene (reference sequence). This CDR3 region has 14 residues. V lost 3 bases and J lost 0; bases outside the gene matches: 3. The CDR3 region is CSARIAGASYEQYF. CDR3 nucleotides: TGCAGTGCTAGGATAGCGGGGGCCTCCTACGAGCAGTACTTC.

In this sample, this clonotype turned up a few times. This chain joins TRBV29-1 and TRBJ2-5, with D uncertain. The CDR3 is made up of 12 amino acids. The germline V and J ends were trimmed by 4 bases and 1 base, with 7 bases remaining between them. Germline CDR1 SQVTM, CDR2 ANQGSEA. CDR3 bases: TGCAGCGTTGTTAGTGCCCAAGAGACCCAGTACTTC. Its translation: CSVVSAQETQYF.

The chain couples TRBV13 to TRBJ1-5; TRBD1 is a possible D gene (5 bases). Deletions cut 5 bases from V and 4 bases from J, with 12 bases between. Germline V lookup: CDR1 PRHDT, CDR2 FYEKMQ (reference sequence). The CDR3 consists of 14 residues. CDR3 coding DNA: TGTGCCAGCAGCCGCCTGACAGCTAATCAGCCCCAGCATTTT. Its protein is CASSRLTANQPQHF.

The rearrangement joins TRBV11-2 to TRBJ2-7, with D perhaps being TRBD1 or TRBD2 (5 bases each). The V and J ends lost 0 bases and 5 bases respectively, with 8 bases between them. The germline CDR1 and CDR2 sequences are SGHAT and FQNNGV. CDR3 length: 13 amino acids. CDR3 in DNA: TGTGCCAGCAGCTTAGAGGGGGTCGACGAGCAGTACTTC. It specifies CASSLEGVDEQYF.

This sequence joins TRBV2 and TRBJ2-7, with D tentatively TRBD1 (6 bases). With 6 bases removed from V and 3 bases from J, the gap between germline ends came to 18 bases. The CDR3 consists of 15 residues. From germline, CDR1 is SNHLY and CDR2 FYNNEI. CDR3 in DNA: TGTGCCAGCAGGGAGCCAGAGGGGGTCAGCTACGAGCAGTACTTC. Protein sequence: CASREPEGVSYEQYF.

This chain uses TRBV11-1 with TRBJ2-2, with 9 positions matching TRBD1. The germline V gene encodes CDR1 SGHAT and CDR2 FQDESV (reference sequence). This CDR3 comprises 16 residues. V gave up 5 bases and J gave up 5 bases; unmatched junction bases: 9. CDR3 residues: CASSPGQGPGTGELFF. The CDR3 DNA follows: TGTGCCAGCAGCCCCGGACAGGGGCCGGGGACCGGGGAGCTGTTTTTT. Full variable domain (missing parts from reference TRBV11-1 and TRBJ2-2): EAEVAQSPRYKITEKSQAVAFWCDPISGHATLYWYRQILGQGPELLVQFQDESVVDDSQLPKDRFSAERLKGVDSTLKIQPAELGDSAMYLCASSPGQGPGTGELFFGEGSRLTVL.

The chain has TRBV18 and TRBJ1-3; D gene ambiguous. The CDR3 has 16 residues. CDR1 and CDR2 (germline): KGHSH, LQKENI. The ends were cut back, 3 bases at V and 0 bases at J, with 12 bases in the middle. CDR3 sequence reads: CASSPLDTSSGNTIYF. In DNA form, the CDR3 reads TGTGCCAGCTCACCTCTCGACACCTCCTCTGGAAACACCATATATTTT.

CDR3 in DNA: TGTGCCAGCAGCTTAGTTGGCCGGCTTTACGAGCAGTACTTC. This translates into CASSLVGRLYEQYF. The chain employs TRBV7-9 and TRBJ2-7; no reliable D call. There are 14 residues in the CDR3. V gave up 1 base and J gave up 4 bases, with 11 bases separating them. The germline gives CDR1 SEHNR, CDR2 FQNEAQ (reference sequence).

V and J are TRBV2 and TRBJ1-2, with D possibly matching TRBD1 (5 bases). The germline V gene has CDR1 SNHLY and CDR2 FYNNEI. With 3 bases removed from V and 3 bases from J, the gap between germline ends came to 5 bases. The CDR3 runs to 12 residues. CDR3: CASSEGDYGYTF. The CDR3 coding sequence is TGTGCCAGCAGTGAGGGGGACTATGGCTACACCTTC. The full variable domain, with the rest looked up from reference TRBV2 and TRBJ1-2, is EPEVTQTPSHQVTQMGQEVILRCVPISNHLYFYWYRQILGQKVEFLVSFYNNEISEKSEIFDDQFSVERPDGSNFTLKIRSTKLEDSAMYFCASSEGDYGYTFGSGTRLTVV.

This clonotype was observed a few times. The chain employs TRBV4-2 and TRBJ2-7; 8 bases line up with TRBD1. Germline CDR1 is LGHNA and CDR2 is YNFKEQ. The CDR3 length is 15 residues. V shed 4 bases, J shed 1 base, and the junction held 6 bases outside the gene matches. The CDR3 loop is CASSPQRTGSYEQYF. The CDR3 DNA sequence: TGTGCCAGCAGCCCACAGAGGACAGGGTCCTACGAGCAGTACTTC.

V is TRBV6-2 or TRBV6-3 and J is TRBJ2-5; D call uncertain. V was trimmed by 0 bases and J by 1 base, leaving 15 bases between them. Germline assignment: CDR1 MNHEY and CDR2 SVGEGT. This CDR3 comprises 17 residues. CDR3 nucleotides: TGTGCCAGCAGTTACTCACAGCTGGTCCAGGCCCAAGAGACCCAGTACTTC. This translates into CASSYSQLVQAQETQYF.

The chain has TRBV11-3 and TRBJ2-3; D not resolved. In germline, CDR1 is SGHNT, CDR2 YENEEA. With 5 bases removed from V and 0 bases from J, the gap between germline ends came to 15 bases. The CDR3 extends over 16 amino acids. The DNA for the CDR3 is TGTGCCAGCAGCCTGGGTGACCACTTTAGCACAGATACGCAGTATTTT. This codes for CASSLGDHFSTDTQYF.

This rearrangement joins TRBV4-3 to TRBJ2-1; maybe TRBD1 (6 bases). V was pared by 0 bases and J by 5 bases, with 14 bases between. The CDR3 extends over 16 amino acids. Germline V gene lookup returns CDR1 LGHNA and CDR2 YSLEER. The CDR3 nucleotides are TGCGCCAGCAGCCAAGATGGGTTTGGACAGAACAATGAGCAGTTCTTC. It encodes CASSQDGFGQNNEQFF.

The chain couples TRBV10-3 to TRBJ2-7; 10 bases agree with TRBD2. J lost 3 bases, V lost 6 bases, and 8 bases had no gene match. Germline-derived CDR1 and CDR2 are ENHRY and SYGVKD. The CDR3 length is 15 residues. DNA of the CDR3: TGTGCCATCAGGGGGCTAGCGGGGGACCACTACGAGCAGTACTTC. This sequence encodes CAIRGLAGDHYEQYF.

The V gene is TRBV5-4, the J gene TRBJ2-1; 8 bases agree with TRBD2. Trimming removed 1 base from V and 5 bases from J; junction bases left unmatched: 5. Germline-derived CDR1 and CDR2 are SGHNT and YYREEE (reference sequence). The CDR3 covers 15 residues. CDR3 sequence: CASSLKAGVDNEQFF. The DNA of the CDR3 is TGTGCCAGCAGCTTGAAAGCGGGAGTCGACAATGAGCAGTTCTTC.

V usage is TRBV29-1 and J usage is TRBJ2-1; D ambiguous. V lost 6 bases and J 4 bases, leaving 13 bases between the germline ends. Germline CDR1 SQVTM, CDR2 ANQGSEA. This CDR3 spans 13 amino acids. The CDR3 region is CSVKDVGYNEQFF. The DNA of the CDR3 is TGCAGCGTGAAGGACGTGGGGTACAATGAGCAGTTCTTC.

The chain uses TRBV11-2 and TRBJ2-5; D is undetermined. The CDR3 has 11 residues. Germline lookup yields CDR1 SGHAT and CDR2 FQNNGV. V lost 0 bases and J lost 4, with 0 bases in between. The CDR3: CASSLEETQYF. The CDR3 bases are TGTGCCAGCAGCTTAGAAGAGACCCAGTACTTC.

This clonotype was observed a handful of times. The gene calls are TRBV23-1 and TRBJ1-4, with D possibly being TRBD1 (6 bases). TRBV23-1 is given ORF status, its function remaining uncertain. CDR3 length: 13 residues. With 7 bases removed from V and 9 bases from J, the gap between germline ends came to 15 bases. The CDR3 DNA follows: TGCGCCAGCACTTGGGGGGCCACAAAAAAACTGTTTTTT. This encodes CASTWGATKKLFF.

This clonotype was observed a few times. CDR3 DNA sequence: TGCAGCGTTGGGGACATCCAAGAGACCCAGTACTTC. This gives the protein CSVGDIQETQYF. The chain couples TRBV29-1 to TRBJ2-5; TRBD1 might be the D (6 bases). The CDR3 consists of 12 residues. V gave up 4 bases and J gave up 1 base, with 7 bases separating them. Germline V gene data show CDR1 as SQVTM and CDR2 as ANQGSEA. Looking up the rest from reference TRBV29-1 and TRBJ2-5 gives the full variable domain: SAVISQKPSRDICQRGTSLTIQCQVDSQVTMMFWYRQQPGQSLTLIATANQGSEATYESGFVIDKFPISRPNLTFSTLTVSNMSPEDSSIYLCSVGDIQETQYFGPGTRLLVL.

This clonotype was counted once. V usage is TRBV7-3 and J usage is TRBJ2-4; TRBD1 might be the D (6 bases). The CDR3 is made up of 13 amino acids. Germline V gene lookup returns CDR1 SGHTA and CDR2 FQGTGA. The V end was cut by 1 base, the J end by 5 bases, with 6 bases between. CDR3: CASSLNRENIQYF. The CDR3 coding sequence is TGTGCCAGCAGCTTAAACAGGGAAAACATTCAGTACTTC.

The chain has TRBV12-3 or TRBV12-4 and TRBJ1-6; D is unclear. The V end lost 1 base, the J end lost 5 bases, and 3 bases lay between the germline ends. The CDR3 runs to 13 residues. The CDR3 is CASSLGNNSPLHF. The CDR3 DNA is TGTGCCAGCAGTTTAGGGAATAATTCACCCCTCCACTTT.

CDR3 coding DNA: TGTGCCAGCAGCTACCCCATGACAGGGGGCAGCACCGGGGAGCTGTTTTTT. This sequence encodes CASSYPMTGGSTGELFF. V is TRBV11-3 and J is TRBJ2-2; 10 nucleotides agree with TRBD1. This CDR3 comprises 17 residues. The ends lost 4 bases at V and 4 bases at J; junction bases unmatched: 9. CDR1 SGHNT and CDR2 YENEEA come from the germline V gene.

The CDR3 region has the DNA TGCGCCAGCAGACACACAGGGGCGGATACGCAGTATTTT. It specifies CASRHTGADTQYF. The rearrangement uses TRBV5-1 and TRBJ2-3; TRBD1 aligns across 7 bases. V trimming: 5 bases; J trimming: 6 bases; junction bases outside the gene matches: 6. Germline V gene lookup returns CDR1 SGHRS and CDR2 YFSETQ. This CDR3 is 13 amino acids long.

The chain has TRBV11-1 and TRBJ2-3; D gene unclear. Per germline, CDR1 SGHAT and CDR2 FQDESV (reference sequence). The germline V and J ends were trimmed by 4 bases and 5 bases, with 4 bases remaining between them. The CDR3 runs to 11 residues. The CDR3 DNA sequence: TGTGCCAGCAGCTCGGGAGATACGCAGTATTTT. Translation gives CASSSGDTQYF. Full variable domain (outside the CDR3, taken from reference TRBV11-1 and TRBJ2-3): EAEVAQSPRYKITEKSQAVAFWCDPISGHATLYWYRQILGQGPELLVQFQDESVVDDSQLPKDRFSAERLKGVDSTLKIQPAELGDSAMYLCASSSGDTQYFGPGTRLTVL.

This chain uses TRBV24-1 with TRBJ1-5; possible D gene TRBD1, 5 bases. The CDR3 has 15 residues. The V gene lost 4 bases and the J gene lost 0 bases, with 9 bases spanning the gap. Germline V CDR1 and CDR2: KGHDR, SFDVKD. CDR3 sequence reads: CATSDPTDSNQPQHF. As DNA, the CDR3 is TGTGCCACCAGTGACCCGACAGATAGCAATCAGCCCCAGCATTTT.

This CDR3 reads CATSSGTSSYEQYF. The CDR3 DNA sequence: TGTGCCACCAGCAGCGGGACCTCCTCCTACGAGCAGTACTTC. The V and J genes are TRBV15 and TRBJ2-7, with D perhaps TRBD1 or TRBD2 (5 bases each). Per germline, CDR1 LNHNV and CDR2 YYDKDF (reference sequence). The CDR3 contains 14 residues. The ends were cut back, 3 bases at V and 0 bases at J, with 9 bases in the middle.

The CDR3 DNA reads TGCAGTGCTAGCGCCGGGGCCTACGAGCAGTACTTC. It translates to CSASAGAYEQYF. The rearrangement links TRBV20-1 to TRBJ2-7, with D perhaps TRBD2 (5 bases). CDR3 size: 12 residues. V was cut by 3 bases and J by 2 bases, with 8 bases left in between. Germline V gene lookup returns CDR1 DFQATT and CDR2 SNEGSKA (reference sequence).

The V and J genes are TRBV20-1 and TRBJ2-7, with 14 bases fitting TRBD2. Germline CDR1 DFQATT, CDR2 SNEGSKA (reference sequence). The CDR3 length is 16 residues. After removal of 2 bases from V and 3 bases from J, the junction contained 6 bases not matched to a gene. This chain's CDR3 is CSARTTSGRAVYEQYF. CDR3 DNA: TGCAGTGCTAGAACGACTAGCGGGAGGGCCGTCTACGAGCAGTACTTC.

This chain links TRBV18 with TRBJ2-3; no clear D gene. This CDR3 has 13 amino acids. Germline assignment: CDR1 KGHSH and CDR2 LQKENI. V lost 0 bases, J lost 2 bases, and 3 bases lay in between. CDR3 bases: TGTGCCAGCTCACCACCGAACACAGATACGCAGTATTTT. The encoded protein is CASSPPNTDTQYF.

The chain uses TRBV5-5 and TRBJ1-1; D is ambiguous. Germline CDR1 reads SGHKS; CDR2 reads YYEKEE (reference sequence). Deletions cut 5 bases from V and 6 bases from J, with 17 bases between. The CDR3 is 14 residues long. The CDR3 is CASRLQSPVAEAFF. The CDR3 DNA sequence: TGTGCCAGCAGGCTTCAAAGTCCCGTCGCTGAAGCTTTCTTT.